These 9 T cell receptor beta chains share one sample of origin, sequenced in a study of blood T cell repertoires in COVID-19. TCRdb's table, derived via immunoSEQ multiplex PCR, lists solely in-frame clones and lacks some. Found here are around 200,000 clones, 86% of them singletons; the top ten hold around 3.3%. Sequencing input: peripheral blood. These receptors were obtained from a man between 70 and 80 years old with acute or convalescent COVID-19.

This clone occurred a few times. V and J are TRBV6-5 and TRBJ1-6; tentative D call: TRBD1 (5 bases). Trimming left V 5 bases short and J 7 bases short, with 9 bases between. CDR1 is MNHEY, CDR2 SVGAGI, per germline. This CDR3 region has 13 residues. The CDR3 loop reads CASSRRQNSPLHF. The CDR3 coding sequence is TGTGCCAGCAGTCGACGACAGAATTCACCCCTCCACTTT.

This chain connects TRBV30 to TRBJ2-5; D possibly corresponds to TRBD2 (6 bases). The CDR3 is 15 amino acids. The germline V and J ends were trimmed by 2 bases and 4 bases, with 17 bases remaining between them. The germline gives CDR1 GTSNPN, CDR2 SVGIG (reference sequence). CDR3 nucleotides: TGTGCCTGGAGTTACATCGCGGGAAGGGCAGAGACCCAGTACTTC. Its translation: CAWSYIAGRAETQYF. The whole variable domain, filled in from reference TRBV30 and TRBJ2-5, reads SQTIHQWPATLVQPVGSPLSLECTVEGTSNPNLYWYRQAAGRGLQLLFYSVGIGQISSEVPQNLSASRPQDRQFILSSKKLLLSDSGFYLCAWSYIAGRAETQYFGPGTRLLVL.

The chain combines TRBV15 with TRBJ1-1, with D unclear. CDR1 LNHNV and CDR2 YYDKDF come from the germline V gene (reference sequence). The CDR3 runs to 16 residues. Trimming took off 0 bases at V and 0 bases at J, with 11 bases between the two ends. The CDR3 here is CATSRDEVVMNTEAFF. As DNA, the CDR3 is TGTGCCACCAGCAGAGATGAGGTCGTAATGAACACTGAAGCTTTCTTT.

J is TRBJ2-2 and V is TRBV9; a weak D match, TRBD2 (6 bases). Germline CDR1 and CDR2: SGDLS and YYNGEE. V lost 2 bases and J 5 bases, leaving 13 bases between the germline ends. The CDR3 consists of 15 residues. CDR3 sequence (DNA): TGTGCCAGCAGCGTTCCCAGGGAGGATACCGGGGAGCTGTTTTTT. Amino acids: CASSVPREDTGELFF.

The chain combines TRBV7-3 with TRBJ1-2; TRBD1 aligns across 8 bases. The V and J ends lost 3 bases and 5 bases, in that order; junction bases with no gene match: 2. CDR1 SGHTA and CDR2 FQGTGA come from the germline V gene. This CDR3 contains 13 residues. The CDR3 nucleotides are TGTGCCAGCAGCTTCGGACAGGGTTATGGCTACACCTTC. Amino acids: CASSFGQGYGYTF.

The V call is TRBV5-6, the J call TRBJ2-1; 7 bases align to TRBD2. V shed 3 bases and J 6 bases; nucleotides not matched to a gene: 3. Germline CDR1 reads SGHDT; CDR2 reads YYEEEE. This CDR3 spans 13 amino acids. This CDR3 is CASSSGGINEQFF. The CDR3 bases are TGTGCCAGCAGCTCCGGGGGGATCAATGAGCAGTTCTTC.

The chain recombines TRBV9 with TRBJ1-6; D possibly corresponds to TRBD1 (6 bases). V dropped 5 bases and J dropped 4 bases, with 10 bases sitting between them. This CDR3 is built from 14 residues. The V gene's germline CDR1 is SGDLS and CDR2 YYNGEE. CDR3 sequence (DNA): TGTGCCAGCAGTCTCGGACAGTATAATTCACCCCTCCACTTT. This translates into CASSLGQYNSPLHF.

The V and J genes are TRBV5-4 and TRBJ1-3; D remains ambiguous. V lost 2 bases and J lost 4, with 13 bases in between. Germline V CDR1 and CDR2: SGHNT, YYREEE (reference sequence). The CDR3 has 15 amino acids. In DNA, the CDR3 is TGTGCCAGCAGCTTTGACATTTACCCCGGAAACACCATATATTTT. Amino acid sequence: CASSFDIYPGNTIYF.

This chain uses TRBV6-5 with TRBJ1-1; 10 nucleotides match TRBD1. Per the germline V gene, CDR1 is MNHEY and CDR2 is SVGAGI. Trimming at V came to 4 bases and at J to 11 bases, leaving 16 bases not matched to a gene. This CDR3 is 16 amino acids long. CDR3 sequence reads: CASSSYPGQGGQGAFF. CDR3 DNA: TGTGCCAGCAGTTCCTACCCCGGACAGGGGGGTCAAGGTGCTTTCTTT.